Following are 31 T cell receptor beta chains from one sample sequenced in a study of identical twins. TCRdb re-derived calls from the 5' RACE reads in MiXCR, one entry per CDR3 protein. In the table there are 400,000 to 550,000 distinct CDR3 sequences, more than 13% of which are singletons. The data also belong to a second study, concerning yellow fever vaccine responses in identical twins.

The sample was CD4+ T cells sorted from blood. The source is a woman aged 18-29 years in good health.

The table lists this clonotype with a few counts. This CDR3 reads CASSLPKTSGSDTQYF. The CDR3 DNA sequence: TGTGCCAGCAGTTTACCGAAGACTAGTGGCTCAGATACGCAGTATTTT. The J gene is TRBJ2-3, the V gene TRBV28, with D possibly matching TRBD2 (6 bases). Trimming stripped 2 bases from V and 4 bases from J, with 16 bases between. CDR1 is MDHEN, CDR2 SYDVKM, per germline. This CDR3 has 16 residues.

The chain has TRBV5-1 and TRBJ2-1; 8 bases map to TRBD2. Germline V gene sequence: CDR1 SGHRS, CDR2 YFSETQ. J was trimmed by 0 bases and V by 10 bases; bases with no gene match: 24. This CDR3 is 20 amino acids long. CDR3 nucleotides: TGCGCCTCCACCTCGGGTAAACTCCACGGGAGGGAAAGCTCCTACAATGAGCAGTTCTTC. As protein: CASTSGKLHGRESSYNEQFF.

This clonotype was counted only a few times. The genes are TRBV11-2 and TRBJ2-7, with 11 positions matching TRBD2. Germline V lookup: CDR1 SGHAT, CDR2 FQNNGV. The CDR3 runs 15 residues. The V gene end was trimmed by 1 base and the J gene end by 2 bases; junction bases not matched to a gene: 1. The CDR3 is CASSLASGGTYEQYF. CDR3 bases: TGTGCCAGCAGCTTAGCTAGCGGGGGGACCTACGAGCAGTACTTC.

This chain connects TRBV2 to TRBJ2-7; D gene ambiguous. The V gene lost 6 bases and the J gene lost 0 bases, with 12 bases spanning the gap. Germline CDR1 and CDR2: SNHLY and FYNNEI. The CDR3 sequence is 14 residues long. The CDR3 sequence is CASRNLDVSYEQYF. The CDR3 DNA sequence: TGTGCCAGCAGAAACCTGGACGTCTCCTACGAGCAGTACTTC.

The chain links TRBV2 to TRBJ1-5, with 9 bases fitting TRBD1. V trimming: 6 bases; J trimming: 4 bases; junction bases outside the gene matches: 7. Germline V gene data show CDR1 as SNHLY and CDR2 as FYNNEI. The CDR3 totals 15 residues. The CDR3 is CASSSDGTGNQPQHF. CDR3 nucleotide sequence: TGTGCCAGCAGCTCAGACGGGACAGGGAATCAGCCCCAGCATTTT.

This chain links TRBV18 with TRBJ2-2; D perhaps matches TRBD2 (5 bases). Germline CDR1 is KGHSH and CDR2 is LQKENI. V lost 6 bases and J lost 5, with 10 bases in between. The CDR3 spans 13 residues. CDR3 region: CASSGVVTGELFF. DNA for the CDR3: TGTGCCAGCTCGGGAGTCGTTACCGGGGAGCTGTTTTTT. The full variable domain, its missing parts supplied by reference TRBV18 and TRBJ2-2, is NAGVMQNPRHLVRRRGQEARLRCSPMKGHSHVYWYRQLPEEGLKFMVYLQKENIIDESGMPKERFSAEFPKEGPSILRIQQVVRGDSAAYFCASSGVVTGELFFGEGSRLTVL.

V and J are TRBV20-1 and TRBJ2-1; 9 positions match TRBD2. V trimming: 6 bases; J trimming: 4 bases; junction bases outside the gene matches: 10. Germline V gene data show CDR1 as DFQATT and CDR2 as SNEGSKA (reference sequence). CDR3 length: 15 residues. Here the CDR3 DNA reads TGCAGTGCCACCTTAGCGGGAGACCTTTACAATGAGCAGTTCTTC. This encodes CSATLAGDLYNEQFF.

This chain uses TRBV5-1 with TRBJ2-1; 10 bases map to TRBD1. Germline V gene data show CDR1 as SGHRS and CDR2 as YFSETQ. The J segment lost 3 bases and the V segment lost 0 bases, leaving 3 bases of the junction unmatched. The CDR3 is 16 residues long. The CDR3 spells CASSLGGTGDYNEQFF. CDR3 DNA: TGCGCCAGCAGCTTGGGAGGGACAGGGGACTACAATGAGCAGTTCTTC. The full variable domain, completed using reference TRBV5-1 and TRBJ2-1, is KAGVTQTPRYLIKTRGQQVTLSCSPISGHRSVSWYQQTPGQGLQFLFEYFSETQRNKGNFPGRFSGRQFSNSRSEMNVSTLELGDSALYLCASSLGGTGDYNEQFFGPGTRLTVL.

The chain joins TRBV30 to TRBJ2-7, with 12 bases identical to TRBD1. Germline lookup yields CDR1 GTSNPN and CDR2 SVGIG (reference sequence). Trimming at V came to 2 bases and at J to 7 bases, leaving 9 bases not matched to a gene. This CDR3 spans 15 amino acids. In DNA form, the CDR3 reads TGTGCCTGGAGTCCGATCGGGACAGGGGGCGGTGAGCAGTACTTC. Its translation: CAWSPIGTGGGEQYF.

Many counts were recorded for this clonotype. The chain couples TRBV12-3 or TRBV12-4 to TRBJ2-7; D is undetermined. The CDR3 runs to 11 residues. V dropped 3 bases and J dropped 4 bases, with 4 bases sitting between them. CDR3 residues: CASSFRYEQYF. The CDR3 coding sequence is TGTGCCAGCAGTTTCCGATACGAGCAGTACTTC.

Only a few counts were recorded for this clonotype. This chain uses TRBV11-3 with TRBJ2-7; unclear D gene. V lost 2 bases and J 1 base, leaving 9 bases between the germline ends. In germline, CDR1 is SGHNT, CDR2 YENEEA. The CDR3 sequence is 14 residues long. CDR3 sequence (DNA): TGTGCCAGCAGCTTATCGGCGTCTTCCTACGAGCAGTACTTC. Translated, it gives CASSLSASSYEQYF.

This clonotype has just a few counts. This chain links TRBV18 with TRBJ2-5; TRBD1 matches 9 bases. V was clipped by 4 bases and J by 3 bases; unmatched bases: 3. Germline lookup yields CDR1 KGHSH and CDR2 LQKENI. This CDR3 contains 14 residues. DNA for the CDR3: TGTGCCAGCTCACGGGGGACAGGGAAAGAGACCCAGTACTTC. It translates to CASSRGTGKETQYF.

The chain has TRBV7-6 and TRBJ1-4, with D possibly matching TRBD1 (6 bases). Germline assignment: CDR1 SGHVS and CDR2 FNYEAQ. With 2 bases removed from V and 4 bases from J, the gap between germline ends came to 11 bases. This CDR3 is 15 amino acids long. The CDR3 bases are TGTGCCAGCAGCTTAACTCCAGGGGTTAATGAAAAACTGTTTTTT. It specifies CASSLTPGVNEKLFF. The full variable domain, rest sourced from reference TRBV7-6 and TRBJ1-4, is GAGVSQSPRYKVTKRGQDVALRCDPISGHVSLYWYRQALGQGPEFLTYFNYEAQQDKSGLPNDRFSAERPEGSISTLTIQRTEQRDSAMYRCASSLTPGVNEKLFFGSGTQLSVL.

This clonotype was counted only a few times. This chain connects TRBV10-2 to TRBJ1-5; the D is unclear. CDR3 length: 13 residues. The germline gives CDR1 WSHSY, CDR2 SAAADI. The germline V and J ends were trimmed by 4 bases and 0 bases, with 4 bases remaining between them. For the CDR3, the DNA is TGCGCCAGCAGTGCGAATAGCAATCAGCCCCAGCATTTT. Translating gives CASSANSNQPQHF.

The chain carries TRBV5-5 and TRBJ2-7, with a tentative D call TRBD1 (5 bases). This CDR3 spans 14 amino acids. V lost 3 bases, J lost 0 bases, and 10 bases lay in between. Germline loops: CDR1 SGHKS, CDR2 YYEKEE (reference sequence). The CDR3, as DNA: TGTGCCAGCAGCTGGGTAGGGGACTCCTACGAGCAGTACTTC. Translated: CASSWVGDSYEQYF.

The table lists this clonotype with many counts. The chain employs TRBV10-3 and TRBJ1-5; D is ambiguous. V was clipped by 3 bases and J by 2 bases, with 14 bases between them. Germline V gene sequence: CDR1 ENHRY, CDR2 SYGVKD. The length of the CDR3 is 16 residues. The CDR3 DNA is TGTGCCATCAGTGACACTTCGGGTATCGGCAATCAGCCCCAGCATTTT. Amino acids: CAISDTSGIGNQPQHF.

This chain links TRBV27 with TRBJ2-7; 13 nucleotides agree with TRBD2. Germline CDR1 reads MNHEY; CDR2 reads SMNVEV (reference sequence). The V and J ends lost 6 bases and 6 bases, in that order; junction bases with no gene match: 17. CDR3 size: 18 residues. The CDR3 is CASSPLTSGRASALEQYF. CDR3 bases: TGTGCCAGCAGCCCCCTTACTAGCGGGAGGGCCTCGGCGCTCGAGCAGTACTTC.

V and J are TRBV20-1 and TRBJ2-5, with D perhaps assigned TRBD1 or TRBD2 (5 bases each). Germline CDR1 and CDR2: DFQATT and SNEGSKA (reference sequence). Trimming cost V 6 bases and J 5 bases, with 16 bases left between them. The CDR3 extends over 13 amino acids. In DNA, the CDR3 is TGCAGTGCCTCGGACACCTCGGGGGAGACCCAGTACTTC. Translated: CSASDTSGETQYF.

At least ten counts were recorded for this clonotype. CDR3 in DNA: TGCGCCAGCAGCCAAGGTAGCGAGCGGGAGTACAATGAGCAGTTCTTC. Residues: CASSQGSEREYNEQFF. The chain carries TRBV4-1 and TRBJ2-1, with 8 bases that match TRBD2. Losses at the gene ends were 1 base for V and 4 bases for J; bases not matched to a gene: 6. Germline V gives CDR1 MGHRA, CDR2 YSYEKL. The CDR3 runs to 16 residues.

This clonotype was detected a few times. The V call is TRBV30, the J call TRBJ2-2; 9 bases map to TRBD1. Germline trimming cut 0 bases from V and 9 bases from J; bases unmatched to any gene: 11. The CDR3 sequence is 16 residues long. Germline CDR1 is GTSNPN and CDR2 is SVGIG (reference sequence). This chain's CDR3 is CAWSVRTGVLHRELFF. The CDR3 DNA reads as TGTGCCTGGAGTGTACGGACAGGGGTGTTACATCGGGAGCTGTTTTTT.

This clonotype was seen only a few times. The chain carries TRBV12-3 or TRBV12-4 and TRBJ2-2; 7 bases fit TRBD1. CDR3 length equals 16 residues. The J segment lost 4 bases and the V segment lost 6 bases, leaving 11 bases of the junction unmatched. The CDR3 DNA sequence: TGTGCCAGCAGGATTACAGGGGCGTCGGGCACCGGGGAGCTGTTTTTT. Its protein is CASRITGASGTGELFF.

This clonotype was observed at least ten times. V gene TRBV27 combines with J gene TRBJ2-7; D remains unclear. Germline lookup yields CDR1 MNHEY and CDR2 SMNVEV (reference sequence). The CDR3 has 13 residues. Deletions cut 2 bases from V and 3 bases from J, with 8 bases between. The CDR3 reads CASSLGVGYEQYF. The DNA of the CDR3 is TGTGCCAGCAGTTTAGGGGTTGGCTACGAGCAGTACTTC.

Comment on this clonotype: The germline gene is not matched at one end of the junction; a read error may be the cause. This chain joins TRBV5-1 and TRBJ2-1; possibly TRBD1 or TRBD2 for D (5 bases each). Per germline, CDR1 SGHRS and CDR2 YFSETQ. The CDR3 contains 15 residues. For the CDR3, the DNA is TGCGCCAGCAGCTCCCGGGACCCAGGGTACAATAAGCAGTTCTTC. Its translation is CASSSRDPGYNKQFF.

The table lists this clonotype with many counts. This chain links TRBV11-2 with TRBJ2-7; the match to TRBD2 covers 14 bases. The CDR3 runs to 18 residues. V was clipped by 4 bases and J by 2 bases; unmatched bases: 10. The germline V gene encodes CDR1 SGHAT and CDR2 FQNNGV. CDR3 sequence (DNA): TGTGCCAGCAGCTCGCGAGCCCGACTAGCGGGAGGGACCTACGAGCAGTACTTC. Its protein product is CASSSRARLAGGTYEQYF.

In nucleotides, the CDR3 is TGTGCCAGCAGCTTATCGGCTAGCGGGGGGGCATGGAATGAGCAGTTCTTC. Translating gives CASSLSASGGAWNEQFF. This chain links TRBV7-2 with TRBJ2-1; 12 bases map to TRBD2. The V gene's germline CDR1 is SGHTA and CDR2 FQGNSA. The CDR3 consists of 17 residues. Germline trimming cut 2 bases from V and 7 bases from J; bases unmatched to any gene: 9.

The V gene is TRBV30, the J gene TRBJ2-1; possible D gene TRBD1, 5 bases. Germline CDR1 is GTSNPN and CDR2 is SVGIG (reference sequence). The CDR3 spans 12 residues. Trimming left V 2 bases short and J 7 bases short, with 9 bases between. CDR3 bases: TGTGCCTGGAGTCGTGACAGTAATGAGCAGTTCTTC. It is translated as CAWSRDSNEQFF.

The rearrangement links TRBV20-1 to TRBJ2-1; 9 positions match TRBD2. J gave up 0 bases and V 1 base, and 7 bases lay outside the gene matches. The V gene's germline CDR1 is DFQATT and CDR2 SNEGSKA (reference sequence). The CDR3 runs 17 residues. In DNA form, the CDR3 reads TGCAGTGCTAGAGCCCTGGGTAGCGGGGGCTCCTACAATGAGCAGTTCTTC. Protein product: CSARALGSGGSYNEQFF.

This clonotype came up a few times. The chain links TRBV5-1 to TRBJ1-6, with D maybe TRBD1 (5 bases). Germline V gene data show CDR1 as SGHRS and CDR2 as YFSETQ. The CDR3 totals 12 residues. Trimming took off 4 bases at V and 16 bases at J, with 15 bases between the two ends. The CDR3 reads CASSGDRESLHF. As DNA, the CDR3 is TGCGCCAGCAGCGGGGACCGGGAAAGTCTCCACTTT. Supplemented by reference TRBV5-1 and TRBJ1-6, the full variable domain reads KAGVTQTPRYLIKTRGQQVTLSCSPISGHRSVSWYQQTPGQGLQFLFEYFSETQRNKGNFPGRFSGRQFSNSRSEMNVSTLELGDSALYLCASSGDRESLHFGNGTRLTVT.

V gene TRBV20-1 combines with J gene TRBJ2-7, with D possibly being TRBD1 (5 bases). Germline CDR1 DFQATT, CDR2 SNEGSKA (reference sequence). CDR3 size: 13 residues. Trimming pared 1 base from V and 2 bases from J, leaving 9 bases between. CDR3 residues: CSARGRVAYEQYF. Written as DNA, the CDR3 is TGCAGTGCTAGAGGCAGGGTAGCCTACGAGCAGTACTTC.

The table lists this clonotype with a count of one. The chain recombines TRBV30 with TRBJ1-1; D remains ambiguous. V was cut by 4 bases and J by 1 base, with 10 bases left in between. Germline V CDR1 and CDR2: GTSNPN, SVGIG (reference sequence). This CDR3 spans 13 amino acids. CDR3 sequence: CAWTREWNTEAFF. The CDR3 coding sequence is TGTGCCTGGACACGGGAGTGGAACACTGAAGCTTTCTTT.

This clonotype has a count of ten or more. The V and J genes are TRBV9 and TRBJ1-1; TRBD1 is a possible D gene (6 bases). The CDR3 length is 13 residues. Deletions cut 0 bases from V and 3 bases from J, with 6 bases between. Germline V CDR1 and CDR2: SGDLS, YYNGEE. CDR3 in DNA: TGTGCCAGCAGCGTAGACAGGGACACTGAAGCTTTCTTT. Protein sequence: CASSVDRDTEAFF. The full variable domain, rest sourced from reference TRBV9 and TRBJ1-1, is DSGVTQTPKHLITATGQRVTLRCSPRSGDLSVYWYQQSLDQGLQFLIQYYNGEERAKGNILERFSAQQFPDLHSELNLSSLELGDSALYFCASSVDRDTEAFFGQGTRLTVV.